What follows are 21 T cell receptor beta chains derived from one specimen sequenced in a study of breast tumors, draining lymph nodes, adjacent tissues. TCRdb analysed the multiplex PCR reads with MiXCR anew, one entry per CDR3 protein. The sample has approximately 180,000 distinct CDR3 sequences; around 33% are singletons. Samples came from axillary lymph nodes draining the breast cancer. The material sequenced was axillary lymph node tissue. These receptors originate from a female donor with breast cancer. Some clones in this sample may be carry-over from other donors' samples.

CDR3 DNA: TGTGCCAGCAGCTTAGGCCTGGGGTCCCCCTACACCTTC. It yields the protein CASSLGLGSPYTF. The chain is built from TRBV7-6 and TRBJ1-2; D gene ambiguous. Germline V gene sequence: CDR1 SGHVS, CDR2 FNYEAQ. V gave up 1 base and J gave up 10 bases, with 13 bases separating them. CDR3 length: 13 residues.

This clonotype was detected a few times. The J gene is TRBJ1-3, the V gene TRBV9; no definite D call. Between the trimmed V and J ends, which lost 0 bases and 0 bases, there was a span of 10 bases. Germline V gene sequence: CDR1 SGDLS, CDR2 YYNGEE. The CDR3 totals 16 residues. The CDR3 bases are TGTGCCAGCAGCGTAGGGCGGTACAGCTCTGGAAACACCATATATTTT. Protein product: CASSVGRYSSGNTIYF.

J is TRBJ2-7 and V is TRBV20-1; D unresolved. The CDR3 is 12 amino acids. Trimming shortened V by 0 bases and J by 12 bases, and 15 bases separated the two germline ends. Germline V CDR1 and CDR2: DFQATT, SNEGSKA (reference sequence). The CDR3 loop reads CSARDPGYETYF. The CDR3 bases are TGCAGTGCTAGAGATCCCGGGTACGAGACGTACTTC.

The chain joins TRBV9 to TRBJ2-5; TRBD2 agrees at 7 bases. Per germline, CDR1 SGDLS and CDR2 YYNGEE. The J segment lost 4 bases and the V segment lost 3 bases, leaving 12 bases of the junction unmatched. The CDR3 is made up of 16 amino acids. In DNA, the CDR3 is TGTGCCAGCAGCGCGTCCCGGCGCGGGAGTGGAGAGACCCAGTACTTC. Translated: CASSASRRGSGETQYF.

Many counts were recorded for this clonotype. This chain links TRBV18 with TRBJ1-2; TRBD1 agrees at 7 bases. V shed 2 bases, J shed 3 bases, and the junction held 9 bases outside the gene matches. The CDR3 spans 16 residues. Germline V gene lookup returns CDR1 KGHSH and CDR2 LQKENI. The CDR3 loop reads CASSPTLTGTDYGYTF. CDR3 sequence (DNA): TGTGCCAGCTCACCAACCCTGACAGGGACCGACTATGGCTACACCTTC.

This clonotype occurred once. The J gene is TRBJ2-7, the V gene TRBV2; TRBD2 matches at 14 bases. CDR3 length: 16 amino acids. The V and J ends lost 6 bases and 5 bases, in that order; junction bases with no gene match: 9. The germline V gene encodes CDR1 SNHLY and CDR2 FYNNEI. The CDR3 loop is CASSSTTSGRVHEQYF. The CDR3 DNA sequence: TGTGCCAGCAGCAGTACGACTAGCGGGAGGGTACACGAGCAGTACTTC.

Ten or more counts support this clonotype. DNA of the CDR3: TGTGCCACCCTCGGACGAGGGCCCCACGAGCAGTACTTC. It yields the protein CATLGRGPHEQYF. V is TRBV6-2 or TRBV6-3 and J is TRBJ2-7, with a possible D match to TRBD2 (5 bases). This CDR3 is built from 13 residues. Per germline, CDR1 MNHEY and CDR2 SVGEGT. V was cut by 10 bases and J by 5 bases, with 18 bases left in between.

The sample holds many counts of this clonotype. The CDR3 is CSAPNRRYNEQFF. In nucleotides, the CDR3 is TGCAGTGCCCCAAATCGGCGGTACAATGAGCAGTTCTTC. The chain carries TRBV20-1 and TRBJ2-1; D is unclear. The V gene's germline CDR1 is DFQATT and CDR2 SNEGSKA (reference sequence). Trimming cost V 6 bases and J 4 bases, with 13 bases left between them. The CDR3 is made up of 13 amino acids.

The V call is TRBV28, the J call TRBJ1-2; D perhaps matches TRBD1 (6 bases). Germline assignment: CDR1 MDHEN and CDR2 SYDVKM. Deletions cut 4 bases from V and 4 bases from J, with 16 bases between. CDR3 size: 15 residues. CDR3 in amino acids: CASSSTPRTAYGYTF. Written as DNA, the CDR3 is TGTGCCAGCAGTTCTACCCCTCGGACAGCCTATGGCTACACCTTC.

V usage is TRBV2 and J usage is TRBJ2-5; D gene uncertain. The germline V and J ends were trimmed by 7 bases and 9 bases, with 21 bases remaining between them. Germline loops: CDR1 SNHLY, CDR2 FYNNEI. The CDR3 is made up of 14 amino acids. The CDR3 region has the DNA TGTGCCAGCACCCGCCTTAATAGCAATCAGCCCCAGTACTTC. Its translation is CASTRLNSNQPQYF. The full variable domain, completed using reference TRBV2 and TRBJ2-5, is EPEVTQTPSHQVTQMGQEVILRCVPISNHLYFYWYRQILGQKVEFLVSFYNNEISEKSEIFDDQFSVERPDGSNFTLKIRSTKLEDSAMYFCASTRLNSNQPQYFGPGTRLLVL.

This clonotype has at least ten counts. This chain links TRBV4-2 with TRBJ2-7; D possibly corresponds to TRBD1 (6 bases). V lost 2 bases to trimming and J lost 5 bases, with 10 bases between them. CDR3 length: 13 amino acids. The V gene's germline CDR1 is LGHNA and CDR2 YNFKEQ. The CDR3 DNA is TGTGCCAGCAGCCAACAGGGGTTCCACGAGCAGTACTTC. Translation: CASSQQGFHEQYF.

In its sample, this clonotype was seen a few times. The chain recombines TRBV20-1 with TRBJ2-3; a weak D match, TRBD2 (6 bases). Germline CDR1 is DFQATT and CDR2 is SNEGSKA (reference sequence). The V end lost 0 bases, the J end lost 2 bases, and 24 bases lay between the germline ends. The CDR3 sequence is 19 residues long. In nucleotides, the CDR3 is TGCAGTGCTAGAGATAACCCCGGGGACTCGCGGGGTTACACAGATACGCAGTATTTT. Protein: CSARDNPGDSRGYTDTQYF.

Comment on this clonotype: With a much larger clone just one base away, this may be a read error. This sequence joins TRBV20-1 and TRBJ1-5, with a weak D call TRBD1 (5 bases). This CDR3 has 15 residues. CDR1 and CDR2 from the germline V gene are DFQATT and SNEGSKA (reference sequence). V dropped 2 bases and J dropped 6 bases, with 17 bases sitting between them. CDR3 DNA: TGCAGTGCTAGACGCTCCAGGGCAGGCACTCAGCCCCAGCATTTT. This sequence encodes CSARRSRAGTQPQHF.

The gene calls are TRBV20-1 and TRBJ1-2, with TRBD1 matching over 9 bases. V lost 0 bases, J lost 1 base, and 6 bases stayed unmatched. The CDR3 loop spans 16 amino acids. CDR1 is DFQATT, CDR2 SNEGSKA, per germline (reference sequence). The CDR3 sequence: CSARDPRGQGNYGYTF. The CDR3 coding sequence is TGCAGTGCTAGAGATCCTCGGGGACAGGGTAACTATGGCTACACCTTC.

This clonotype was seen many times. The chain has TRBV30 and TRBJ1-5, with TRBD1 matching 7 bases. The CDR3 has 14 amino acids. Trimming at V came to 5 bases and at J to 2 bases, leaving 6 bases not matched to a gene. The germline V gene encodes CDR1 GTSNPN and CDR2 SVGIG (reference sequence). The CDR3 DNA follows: TGTGCCTGGGACTATGGACAGGGCAATCAGCCCCAGCATTTT. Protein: CAWDYGQGNQPQHF.

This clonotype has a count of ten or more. Here the CDR3 reads CASSVQVEPQHF. The CDR3 nucleotides read TGTGCCAGCAGTGTACAAGTAGAGCCCCAGCATTTT. The chain is built from TRBV2 and TRBJ1-5; D gene uncertain. Deletions cut 4 bases from V and 8 bases from J, with 9 bases between. Germline lookup yields CDR1 SNHLY and CDR2 FYNNEI. The CDR3 is 12 residues long.

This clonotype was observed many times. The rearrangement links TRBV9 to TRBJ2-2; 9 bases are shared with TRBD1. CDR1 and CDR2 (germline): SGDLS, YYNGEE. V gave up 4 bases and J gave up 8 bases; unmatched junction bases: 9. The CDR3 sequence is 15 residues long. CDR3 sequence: CASSYGGQGLGELFF. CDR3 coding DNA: TGTGCCAGCAGCTACGGGGGACAGGGTCTAGGGGAGCTGTTTTTT. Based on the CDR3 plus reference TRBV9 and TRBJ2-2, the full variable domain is DSGVTQTPKHLITATGQRVTLRCSPRSGDLSVYWYQQSLDQGLQFLIQYYNGEERAKGNILERFSAQQFPDLHSELNLSSLELGDSALYFCASSYGGQGLGELFFGEGSRLTVL.

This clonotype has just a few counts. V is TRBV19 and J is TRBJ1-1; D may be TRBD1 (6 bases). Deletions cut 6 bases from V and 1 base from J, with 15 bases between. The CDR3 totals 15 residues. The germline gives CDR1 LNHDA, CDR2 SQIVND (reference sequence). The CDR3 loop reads CASSTERTANTEAFF. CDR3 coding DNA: TGTGCCAGTAGCACGGAACGGACAGCGAACACTGAAGCTTTCTTT. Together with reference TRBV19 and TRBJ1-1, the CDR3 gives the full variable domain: DGGITQSPKYLFRKEGQNVTLSCEQNLNHDAMYWYRQDPGQGLRLIYYSQIVNDFQKGDIAEGYSVSREKKESFPLTVTSAQKNPTAFYLCASSTERTANTEAFFGQGTRLTVV.

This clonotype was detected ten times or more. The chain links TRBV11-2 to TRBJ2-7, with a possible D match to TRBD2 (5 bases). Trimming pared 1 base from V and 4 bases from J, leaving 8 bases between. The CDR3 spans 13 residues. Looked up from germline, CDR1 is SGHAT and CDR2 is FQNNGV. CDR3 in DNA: TGTGCCAGCAGCTTAGCGGGGTGGTACGAGCAGTACTTC. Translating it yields CASSLAGWYEQYF.

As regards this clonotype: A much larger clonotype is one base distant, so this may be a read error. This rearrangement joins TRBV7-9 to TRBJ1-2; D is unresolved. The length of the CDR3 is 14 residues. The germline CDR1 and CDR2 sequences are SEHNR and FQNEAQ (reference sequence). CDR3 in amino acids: CSSSHLRLGYGYTF. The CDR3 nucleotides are TGTTCCAGCAGTCACCTCCGCCTGGGCTATGGCTACACCTTC. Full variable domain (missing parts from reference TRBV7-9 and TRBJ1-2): DTGVSQNPRHKITKRGQNVTFRCDPISEHNRLYWYRQTLGQGPEFLTYFQNEAQLEKSRLLSDRFSAERPKGSFSTLEIQRTEQGDSAMYLCSSSHLRLGYGYTFGSGTRLTVV.

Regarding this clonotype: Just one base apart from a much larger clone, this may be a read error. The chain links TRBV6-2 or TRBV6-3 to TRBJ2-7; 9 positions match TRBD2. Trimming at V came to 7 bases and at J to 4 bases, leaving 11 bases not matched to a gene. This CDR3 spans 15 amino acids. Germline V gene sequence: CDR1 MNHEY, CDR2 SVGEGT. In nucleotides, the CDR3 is TGTGCCAGCACCCGTTTTGCTAGCGGGGTATACGAGCAGTACTTC. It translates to CASTRFASGVYEQYF.